This TCR beta chain was found in a study of blood T cells in healthy people across ages. General observations from the study: Observed TCR beta diversity showed a strong correlation with the percentage of naive T cells as measured by flow cytometry.

Using a J-beta primer mix together with a sample-barcoded 5' primer, a second PCR was run for roughly 7 to 11 cycles. Each cDNA molecule was tagged by a template-switch adaptor that had 12 random nucleotides. Each CDR3 protein is one row after TCRdb ran MiXCR on the 5' RACE reads. There are approximately 600,000 distinct CDR3 sequences in the sample; roughly 50% occur only once, and over 30% lies in the top ten. The germline CDR1 and CDR2 sequences are WSHSY and SAAADI. The CDR3 is 15 amino acids. Trimming took 6 bases from V and 3 from J; bases not matched to a gene: 10. In regard to this clonotype: Its antigen is as yet unknown.

Every donor gave 8 to 10 milliliters of peripheral blood. Input material: blood. The source of this sequence is a man in his sixties in good health. The chain has TRBV10-2 and TRBJ2-7; 8 bases are shared with TRBD1. CDR3 nucleotides: TGCGCCAGCAGGAGCCCGGGACAGGTAAACTACGAGCAGTACTTC. Its protein product is CASRSPGQVNYEQYF.